Sequencing of this T cell receptor (beta chain) was carried out in a study of blood T cell repertoires in COVID-19 (dated by TCRdb to the early 2020s). Regarding the complete study: Collaborator samples came from the United States, Italy and Spain and covered acute and convalescent phases of COVID-19. The prospective study material was composed of cDNA or gDNA derived from T cells, B-cell-depleted T cells, or PBMCs. Subjects who had been exposed to COVID-19, were actively infected with it, or had recovered from it provided the deeply sampled blood TCRbeta repertoires that made up the dataset. The repertoires were released in a freely available public database meant as a resource for research on the immune response to SARS-CoV-2. Samples came from the ongoing ImmuneRACE study (first 160 participants) plus 1,254 subjects from 6 global collaborators. Nearly every sample came with metadata listing a de-identified subject ID, COVID-19 status, age in years and sex. Where HLA class I and class II types were available, the types were taken from metadata supplied by the sample provider, not from assay-based typing.

Broad study findings and their caveats: The quantity of clinical and demographic metadata differed by source and by participant and was supplied without curation.

One collaborating source in Seattle enrolled patients while the patients were actively infected and followed the patients over time throughout the course of disease. Whole blood was collected in K2EDTA tubes by collaborating institutions according to the institutions' own protocols. For TCRbeta analysis, collaborators shipped samples as frozen whole blood, isolated PBMCs, or DNA extracted from either of those sample types. TCRbeta CDR3 regions were amplified from genomic DNA using the immunoSEQ Assay, a bias-controlled multiplex PCR. Per the authors' processing: Within the assay, amplification of reference gene primers was used to estimate how many nucleated cells each sample contained. Sequence reads were collapsed and filtered to measure the absolute abundance of every unique TCRbeta CDR3 rearrangement. For each sample, productive Simpson clonality was calculated as the square root of Simpson's diversity index across productive rearrangements. The immuneACCESS repertoire file appears here via TCRdb, limited to in-frame rearrangements. These files lack a portion of the clones; in checked studies, under half of the deficit traces to unresolved V genes, and the cause of the others is not known. That table is the source of V, J and clone size, and D and trimming were worked out from the DNA. This sample has approximately 170,000 clones in its table, and approximately 93% of those were observed once. The top ten hold 2% of the sample.

In the case of this clone: Its antigen is still unknown. No much larger clone is present one base from it, and per-base qualities are unavailable.

The CDR3 runs 16 residues from the cysteine to the phenylalanine. Of all the DNA, just the CDR3 is kept, 48 bases in frame from base 1. According to the germline V gene, CDR1 reads ENHRY and CDR2 reads SYGVKD. After removal of 5 bases from V and 4 bases from J, the junction retains 6 bases not matched to a gene. Sequencing used peripheral blood. This clonotype originated in a woman in her sixties or seventies with COVID-19, enrolled during active disease. Recombination joined TRBV10-3 with TRBJ1-5; 12 central nucleotides agree with TRBD1. The bases are TGTGCCATCAGTTCCGGGACAGGGGGCAAGAATCAGCCCCAGCATTTT. Its product reads: CAISSGTGGKNQPQHF.